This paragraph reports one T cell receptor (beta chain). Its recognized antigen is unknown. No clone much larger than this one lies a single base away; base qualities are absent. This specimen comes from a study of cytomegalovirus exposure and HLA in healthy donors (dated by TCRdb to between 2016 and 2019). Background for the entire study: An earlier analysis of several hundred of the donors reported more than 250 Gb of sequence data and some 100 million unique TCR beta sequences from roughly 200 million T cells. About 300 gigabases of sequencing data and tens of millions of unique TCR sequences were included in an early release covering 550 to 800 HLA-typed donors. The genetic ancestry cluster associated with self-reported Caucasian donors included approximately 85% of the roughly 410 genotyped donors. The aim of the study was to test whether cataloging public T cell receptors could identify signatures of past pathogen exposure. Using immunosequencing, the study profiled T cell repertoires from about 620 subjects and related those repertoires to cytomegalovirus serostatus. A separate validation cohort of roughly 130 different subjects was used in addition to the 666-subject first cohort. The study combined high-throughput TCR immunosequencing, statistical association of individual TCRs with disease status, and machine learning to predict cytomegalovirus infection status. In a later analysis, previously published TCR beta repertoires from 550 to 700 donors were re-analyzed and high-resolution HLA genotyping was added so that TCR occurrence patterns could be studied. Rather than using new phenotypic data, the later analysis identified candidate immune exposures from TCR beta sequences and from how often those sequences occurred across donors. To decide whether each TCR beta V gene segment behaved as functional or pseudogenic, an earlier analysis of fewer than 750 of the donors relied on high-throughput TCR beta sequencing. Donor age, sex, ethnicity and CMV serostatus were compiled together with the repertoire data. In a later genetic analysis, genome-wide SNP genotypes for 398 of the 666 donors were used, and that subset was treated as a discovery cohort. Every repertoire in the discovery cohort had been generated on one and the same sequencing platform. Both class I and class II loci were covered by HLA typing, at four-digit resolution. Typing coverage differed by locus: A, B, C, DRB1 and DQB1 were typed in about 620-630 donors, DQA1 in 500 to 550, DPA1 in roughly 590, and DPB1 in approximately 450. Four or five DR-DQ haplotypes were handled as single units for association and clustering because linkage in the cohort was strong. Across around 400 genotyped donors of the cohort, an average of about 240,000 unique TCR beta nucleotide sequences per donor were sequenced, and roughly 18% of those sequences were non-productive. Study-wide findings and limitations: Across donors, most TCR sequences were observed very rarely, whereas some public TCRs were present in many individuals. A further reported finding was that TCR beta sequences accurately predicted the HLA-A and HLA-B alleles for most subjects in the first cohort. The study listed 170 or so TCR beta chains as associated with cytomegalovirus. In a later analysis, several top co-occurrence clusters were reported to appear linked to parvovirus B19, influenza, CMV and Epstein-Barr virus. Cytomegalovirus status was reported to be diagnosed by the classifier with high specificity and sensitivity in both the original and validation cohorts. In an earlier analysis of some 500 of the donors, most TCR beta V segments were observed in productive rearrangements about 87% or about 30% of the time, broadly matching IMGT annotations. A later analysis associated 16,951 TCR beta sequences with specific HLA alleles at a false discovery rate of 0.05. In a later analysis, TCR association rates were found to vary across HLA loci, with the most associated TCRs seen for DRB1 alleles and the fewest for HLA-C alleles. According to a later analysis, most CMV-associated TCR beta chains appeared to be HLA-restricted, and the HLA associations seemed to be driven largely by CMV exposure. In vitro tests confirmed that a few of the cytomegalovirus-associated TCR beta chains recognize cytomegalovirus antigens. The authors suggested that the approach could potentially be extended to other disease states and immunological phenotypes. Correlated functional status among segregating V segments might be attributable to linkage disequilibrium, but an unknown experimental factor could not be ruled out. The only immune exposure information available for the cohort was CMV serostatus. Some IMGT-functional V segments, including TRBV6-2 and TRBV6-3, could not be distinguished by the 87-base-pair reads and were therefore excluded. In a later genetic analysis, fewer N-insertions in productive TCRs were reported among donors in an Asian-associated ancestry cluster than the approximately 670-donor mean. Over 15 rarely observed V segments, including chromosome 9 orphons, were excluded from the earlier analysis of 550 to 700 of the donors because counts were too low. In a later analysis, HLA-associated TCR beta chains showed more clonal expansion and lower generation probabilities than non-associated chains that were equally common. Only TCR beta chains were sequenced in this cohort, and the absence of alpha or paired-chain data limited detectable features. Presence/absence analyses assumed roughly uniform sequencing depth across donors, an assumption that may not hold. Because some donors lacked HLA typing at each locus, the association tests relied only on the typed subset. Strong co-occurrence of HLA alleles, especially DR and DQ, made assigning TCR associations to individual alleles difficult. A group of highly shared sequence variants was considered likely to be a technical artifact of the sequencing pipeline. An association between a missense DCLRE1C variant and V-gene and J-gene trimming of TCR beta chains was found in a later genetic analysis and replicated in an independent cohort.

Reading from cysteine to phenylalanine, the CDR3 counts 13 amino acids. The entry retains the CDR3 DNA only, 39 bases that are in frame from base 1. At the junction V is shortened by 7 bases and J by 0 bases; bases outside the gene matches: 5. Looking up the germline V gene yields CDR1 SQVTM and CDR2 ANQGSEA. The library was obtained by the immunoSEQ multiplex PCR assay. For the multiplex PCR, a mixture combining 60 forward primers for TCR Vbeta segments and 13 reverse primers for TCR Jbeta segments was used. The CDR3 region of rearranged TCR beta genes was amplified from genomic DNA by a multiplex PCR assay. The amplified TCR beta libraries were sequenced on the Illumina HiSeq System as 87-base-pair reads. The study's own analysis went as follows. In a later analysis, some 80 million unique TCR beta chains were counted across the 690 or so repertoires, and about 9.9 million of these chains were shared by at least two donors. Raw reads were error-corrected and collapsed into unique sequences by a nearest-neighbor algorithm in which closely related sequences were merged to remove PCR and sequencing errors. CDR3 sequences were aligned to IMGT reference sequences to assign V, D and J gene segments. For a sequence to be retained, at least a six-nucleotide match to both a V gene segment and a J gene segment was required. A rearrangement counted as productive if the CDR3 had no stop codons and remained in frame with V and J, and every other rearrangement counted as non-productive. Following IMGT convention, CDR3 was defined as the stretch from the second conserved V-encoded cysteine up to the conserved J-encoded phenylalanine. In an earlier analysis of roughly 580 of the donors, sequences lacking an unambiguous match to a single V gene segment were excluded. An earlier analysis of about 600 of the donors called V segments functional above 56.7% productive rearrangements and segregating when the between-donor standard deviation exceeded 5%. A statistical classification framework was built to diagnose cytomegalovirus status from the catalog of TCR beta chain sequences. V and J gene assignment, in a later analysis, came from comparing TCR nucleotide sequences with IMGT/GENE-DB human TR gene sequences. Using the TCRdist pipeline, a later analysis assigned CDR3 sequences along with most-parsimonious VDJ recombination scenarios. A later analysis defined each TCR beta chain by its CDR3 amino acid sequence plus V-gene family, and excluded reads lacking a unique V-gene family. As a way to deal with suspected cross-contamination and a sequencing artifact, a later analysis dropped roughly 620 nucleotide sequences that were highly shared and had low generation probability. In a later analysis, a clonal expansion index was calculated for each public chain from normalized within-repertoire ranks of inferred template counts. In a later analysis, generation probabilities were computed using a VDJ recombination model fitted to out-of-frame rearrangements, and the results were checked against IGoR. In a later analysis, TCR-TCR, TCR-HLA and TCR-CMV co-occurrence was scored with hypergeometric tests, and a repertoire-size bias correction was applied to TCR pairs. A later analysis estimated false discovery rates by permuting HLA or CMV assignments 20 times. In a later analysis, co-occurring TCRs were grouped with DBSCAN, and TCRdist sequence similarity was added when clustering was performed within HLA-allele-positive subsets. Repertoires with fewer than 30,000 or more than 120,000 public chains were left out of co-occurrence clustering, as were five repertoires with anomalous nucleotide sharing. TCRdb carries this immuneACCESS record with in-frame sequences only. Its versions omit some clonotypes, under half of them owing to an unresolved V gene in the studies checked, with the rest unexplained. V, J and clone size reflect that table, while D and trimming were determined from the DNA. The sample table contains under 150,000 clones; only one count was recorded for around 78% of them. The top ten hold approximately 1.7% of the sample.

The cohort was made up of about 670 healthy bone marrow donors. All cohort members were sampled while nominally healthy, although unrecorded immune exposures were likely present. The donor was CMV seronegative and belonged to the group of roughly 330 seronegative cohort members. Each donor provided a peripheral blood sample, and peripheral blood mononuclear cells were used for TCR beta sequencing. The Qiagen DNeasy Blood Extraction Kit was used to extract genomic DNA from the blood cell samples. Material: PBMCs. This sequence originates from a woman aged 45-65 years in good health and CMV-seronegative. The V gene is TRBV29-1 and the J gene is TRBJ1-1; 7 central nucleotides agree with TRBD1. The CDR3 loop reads CSASGQMNTEAFF. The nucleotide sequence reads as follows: TGCAGCGCCTCGGGACAGATGAACACTGAAGCTTTCTTT.